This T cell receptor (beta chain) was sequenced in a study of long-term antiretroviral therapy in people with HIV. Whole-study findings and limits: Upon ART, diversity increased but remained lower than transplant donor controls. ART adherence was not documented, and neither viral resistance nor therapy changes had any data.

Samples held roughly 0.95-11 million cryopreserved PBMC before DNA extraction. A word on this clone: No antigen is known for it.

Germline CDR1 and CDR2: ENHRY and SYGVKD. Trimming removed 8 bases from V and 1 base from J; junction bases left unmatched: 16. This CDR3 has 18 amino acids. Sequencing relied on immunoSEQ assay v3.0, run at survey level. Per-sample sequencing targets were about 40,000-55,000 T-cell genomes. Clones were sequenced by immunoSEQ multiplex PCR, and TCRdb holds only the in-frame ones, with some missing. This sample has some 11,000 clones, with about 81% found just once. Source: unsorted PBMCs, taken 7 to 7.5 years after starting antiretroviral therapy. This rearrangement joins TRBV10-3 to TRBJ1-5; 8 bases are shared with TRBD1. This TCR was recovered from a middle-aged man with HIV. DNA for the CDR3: TGTGCCATCCTCAGGACAGGGTCTGAAGTAGAAAGCAATCAGCCCCAGCATTTT. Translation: CAILRTGSEVESNQPQHF.